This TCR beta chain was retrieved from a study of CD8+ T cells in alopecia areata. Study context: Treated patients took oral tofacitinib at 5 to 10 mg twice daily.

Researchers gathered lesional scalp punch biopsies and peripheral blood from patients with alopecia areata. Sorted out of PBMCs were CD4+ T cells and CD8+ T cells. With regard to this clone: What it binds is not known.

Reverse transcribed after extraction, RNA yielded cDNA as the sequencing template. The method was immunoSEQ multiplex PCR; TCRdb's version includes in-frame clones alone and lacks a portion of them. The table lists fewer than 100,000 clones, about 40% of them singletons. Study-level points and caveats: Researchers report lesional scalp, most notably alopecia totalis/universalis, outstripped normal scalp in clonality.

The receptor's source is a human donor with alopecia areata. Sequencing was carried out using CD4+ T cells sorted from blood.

In DNA form, the CDR3 reads TGTGCCAGCAGTTTCCAGACCCATGGCTACACCTTC. Translating gives CASSFQTHGYTF. The gene calls are TRBV28 and TRBJ1-2; D call uncertain. The CDR3 is 12 amino acids. Trimming pared 3 bases from V and 6 bases from J, leaving 8 bases between. From germline, CDR1 is MDHEN and CDR2 SYDVKM.